This is a list of T cell receptor beta chains from one sample in a study of early T cells in non-severe SARS-CoV-2 infection. A single record per CDR3 protein comes from TCRdb applying MiXCR to the 5' RACE reads. The sample includes just over 95,000 distinct CDR3 sequences, more than 9.5% of them seen just once. The sequences come from whole blood, collected at baseline. These receptors all stem from an adult who was a healthcare worker with PCR-confirmed SARS-CoV-2 infection or an uninfected control (not recorded which). Each CDR3 is given with its conserved first and last residue. D genes are given only for firm matches. Size is omitted from some rows. Given values are once, few, many or a class for expanded clones.

J gene | D gene | clone size | V gene | CDR3 DNA | CDR3 protein
TRBJ2-7 | NA | NA | TRBV10-3 | TGTGCCACGCGAGTAGGCAACGACCTCTCCTACGAGCAGTACTTC | CATRVGNDLSYEQYF
TRBJ2-2 | TRBD1 | many | TRBV29-1 | TGCAGCGTCGGGGACAGGACCACCGGGGAGCTGTTTTTT | CSVGDRTTGELFF
TRBJ2-6 | NA | many | TRBV20-1 | TGCAGTGCTAGAGCAGTACCGGGCTCCCGATCGGGGGCCAACGTCCTGACTTTC | CSARAVPGSRSGANVLTF
TRBJ2-7 | NA | many | TRBV5-1 | TGCGCCAGCAGCTTGGATGGAGGGAATTCCCTCGAGCAGTACTTC | CASSLDGGNSLEQYF
TRBJ2-1 | NA | few | TRBV21-1 | TGTGCCAGCAGCAAAACCGTCAAGCGGGAGGGCCTGGACAATGAGCAGTTCTTC | CASSKTVKREGLDNEQFF
TRBJ1-1 | NA | NA | TRBV2 | TGTGCCAGCAGGTCCCCTGGACCGCTGAACACTGAAGCTTTCTTT | CASRSPGPLNTEAFF
TRBJ1-2 | NA | few | TRBV19 | TGTGCCAGTAGTATAGGTAACACCCCGGAGCATGGCTACACCTTC | CASSIGNTPEHGYTF
TRBJ2-3 | NA | NA | TRBV20-1 | TGCAGTGCTAGAGAAAGCGGCGGAGGTGTAGATACGCAGTATTTT | CSARESGGGVDTQYF
TRBJ2-3 | TRBD1 | NA | TRBV7-6 | TGTGCCAGCAGCTCCTTAACAGGGGGTGGCACAGATACGCAGTATTTT | CASSSLTGGGTDTQYF
TRBJ2-3 | NA | many | TRBV11-2 | TGTGCCAGCAGCTTAGTACAGGGAGATACGCAGTATTTT | CASSLVQGDTQYF
TRBJ2-2 | NA | many | TRBV6-2/TRBV6-3 | TGTGCCAGCAGATTAGGACCTTCAACCGGGGAGCTGTTTTTT | CASRLGPSTGELFF
TRBJ2-7 | NA | medium-sized | TRBV20-1 | TGCAGTGCTAGGACCCTCGGAGACGGAGCCTACGAGCAGTACTTC | CSARTLGDGAYEQYF
TRBJ2-1 | NA | NA | TRBV20-1 | TGCAGTGCCACGAGCAGGGGGGGACCCGGCTACAATGAGCAGTTCTTC | CSATSRGGPGYNEQFF
TRBJ2-2 | NA | NA | TRBV14 | TGTGCCAGTACTACAGGGAATCAGGACACCGGGGAGCTGTTTTTT | CASTTGNQDTGELFF
TRBJ2-5 | NA | NA | TRBV29-1 | TGCAGCGCCAGGGACACCCAAGAGACCCAGTACTTC | CSARDTQETQYF
TRBJ2-7 | NA | many | TRBV24-1 | TGTGCCACCAACGACGGCTACGAGCAGTACTTC | CATNDGYEQYF
TRBJ2-2 | NA | many | TRBV10-3 | TGTGCCATCAGTGAGGGGGCGGACACCGGGGAGCTGTTTTTT | CAISEGADTGELFF
TRBJ2-5 | NA | NA | TRBV11-2 | TGTGCCAGCAGCTTAACTATCGGACCGGGAGAGACCCAGTACTTC | CASSLTIGPGETQYF
TRBJ1-3 | TRBD1 | NA | TRBV10-3 | TGTGCCATCAGCTACAGGGGACCTGGAAACACCATATATTTT | CAISYRGPGNTIYF
TRBJ2-1 | NA | many | TRBV27 | TGTGCCACTGGGGCAGGGCACAATGAGCAGTTCTTC | CATGAGHNEQFF
TRBJ2-3 | NA | many | TRBV5-1 | TGCGCCAGCAGCTTGAGCCTCCGCGGCACAGATACGCAGTATTTT | CASSLSLRGTDTQYF
TRBJ1-4 | TRBD1 | NA | TRBV27 | TGTGCCAGCAGCACGGGACAGGGCAAAATGTTTTTT | CASSTGQGKMFF
TRBJ1-5 | NA | few | TRBV20-1 | TGCAGTGCTAGGGCAACTCTCGGCAATCAGCCCCAGCATTTT | CSARATLGNQPQHF
TRBJ1-1 | NA | many | TRBV2 | TGTGCCAGCAGCGGACAGTTAATGAACACTGAAGCTTTCTTT | CASSGQLMNTEAFF
TRBJ2-7 | NA | once | TRBV20-1 | TGCAGTGCTAACGATTTAAGGGGGAGTGACGAGCAGTACTTC | CSANDLRGSDEQYF
TRBJ2-7 | TRBD1 | few | TRBV7-9 | TGTGCCAGCAGCTTCCACGGACGGACAGGGCCCGAGCAGTACTTC | CASSFHGRTGPEQYF
TRBJ2-1 | NA | NA | TRBV19 | TGTGCCAGTAGTATAGCGGGAGTTCTTTACAATGAGCAGTTCTTC | CASSIAGVLYNEQFF
TRBJ2-7 | TRBD1 | few | TRBV5-5 | TGTGCCAGCAGCCCCCGGGGGACAGGGGTTCCCTACGAGCAGTACTTC | CASSPRGTGVPYEQYF
TRBJ2-2 | TRBD2 | few | TRBV6-6 | TGTGCCAGCAGTTACTCACTAGCGGGACGCACCGGGGAGCTGTTTTTT | CASSYSLAGRTGELFF
TRBJ2-7 | NA | few | TRBV11-2 | TGTGCCAGCAGCTTAGATCGGGACACCCGCTACGAGCAGTACTTC | CASSLDRDTRYEQYF
TRBJ1-2 | NA | NA | TRBV30 | TGTGCCTGGAGCCCAGGGAAATATGGCTACACCTTC | CAWSPGKYGYTF
TRBJ2-1 | TRBD1 | NA | TRBV5-1 | TGCGCCAGCAGCTTGGACAGGGGCCCCAATGAGCAGTTCTTC | CASSLDRGPNEQFF
TRBJ1-5 | NA | many | TRBV5-6 | TGTGCCAGCAGCTTGATCAGGGGCAATCAGCCCCAGCATTTT | CASSLIRGNQPQHF
TRBJ1-1 | NA | few | TRBV10-3 | TGTGCCAGCCGGACGGGGAACACTGAAGCTTTCTTT | CASRTGNTEAFF
TRBJ1-2 | TRBD1 | NA | TRBV9 | TGTGCCAGCAGCGTCGGGGGACAGAATGGCTACACCTTC | CASSVGGQNGYTF
TRBJ2-7 | NA | NA | TRBV18 | TGTGCCAGCTCACTGGAACGCGACGAGCAGTACTTC | CASSLERDEQYF
TRBJ2-3 | NA | NA | TRBV12-3/TRBV12-4 | TGTGCCAGCAGTTTAGAACACTACACAGATACGCAGTATTTT | CASSLEHYTDTQYF
TRBJ1-2 | TRBD1 | many | TRBV20-1 | TGCAGTGCTAGAGAATCCTGGACAGGTCCAGGGGGCTACACCTTC | CSARESWTGPGGYTF
TRBJ1-5 | NA | few | TRBV6-2/TRBV6-3 | TGTGCCAGCAGTTACGCGGTAGGATCTGGTGGGCCCCAGCATTTT | CASSYAVGSGGPQHF
TRBJ2-3 | TRBD1 | many | TRBV20-1 | TGCAGTGTTCCGCTACAGGGGCCCACAGATACGCAGTATTTT | CSVPLQGPTDTQYF
TRBJ2-3 | TRBD2 | NA | TRBV10-2 | TGCGCCAGCAGTGAACCCGGGGGGGCAGATACGCAGTATTTT | CASSEPGGADTQYF
TRBJ1-1 | NA | few | TRBV11-2 | TGTGCCAGCAGCTTAGATGTTGGTCACACTGAAGCTTTCTTT | CASSLDVGHTEAFF
TRBJ1-6 | TRBD1 | few | TRBV11-1 | TGTGCCAGCAGCCTGGACAGGGGGAAGTCACCCCTCCACTTT | CASSLDRGKSPLHF
TRBJ1-2 | TRBD1 | few | TRBV29-1 | TGCAGCGCAGGGGGGACCCCATATGGCTACACCTTC | CSAGGTPYGYTF
TRBJ1-2 | NA | NA | TRBV14 | TGTGCCAGCAGCCGAGACAGGATAGCTAACTATGGCTACACCTTC | CASSRDRIANYGYTF
TRBJ2-5 | NA | few | TRBV4-2 | TGTGCCAGCAGCCAAATGACGGAGTACCAAGAGACCCAGTACTTC | CASSQMTEYQETQYF
TRBJ2-7 | TRBD1 | NA | TRBV6-6 | TGTGCCAGCAGCCTCATGGGACAGGGAAGCGAGCAGTACTTC | CASSLMGQGSEQYF
TRBJ1-1 | TRBD1 | few | TRBV11-2 | TGTGCCAGCAGCAAGATACAGGGGTTCGCTGAAGCTTTCTTT | CASSKIQGFAEAFF
TRBJ2-1 | TRBD2 | many | TRBV27 | TGTGCCAGTATAGCGAGCGGGGTTTACAATGAGCAGTTCTTC | CASIASGVYNEQFF